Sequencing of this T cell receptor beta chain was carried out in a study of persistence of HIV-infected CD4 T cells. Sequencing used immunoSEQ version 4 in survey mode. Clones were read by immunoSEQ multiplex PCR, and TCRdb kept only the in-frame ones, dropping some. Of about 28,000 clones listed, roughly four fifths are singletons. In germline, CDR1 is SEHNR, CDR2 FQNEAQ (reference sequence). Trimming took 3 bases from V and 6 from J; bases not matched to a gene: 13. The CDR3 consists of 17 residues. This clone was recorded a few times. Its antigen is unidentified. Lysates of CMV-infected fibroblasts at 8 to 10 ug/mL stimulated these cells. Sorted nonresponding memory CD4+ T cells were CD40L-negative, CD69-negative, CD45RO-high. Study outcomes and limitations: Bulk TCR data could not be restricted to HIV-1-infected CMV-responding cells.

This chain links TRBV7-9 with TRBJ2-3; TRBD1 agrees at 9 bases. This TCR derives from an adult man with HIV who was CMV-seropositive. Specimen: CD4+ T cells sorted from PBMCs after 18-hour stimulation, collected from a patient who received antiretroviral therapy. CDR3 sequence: CASSFSSTGTGSDTQYF. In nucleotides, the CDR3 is TGTGCCAGCAGCTTCTCCTCCACCGGGACAGGGTCGGATACGCAGTATTTT.